This TCR beta chain was documented in a study of T cell repertoires in cytomegalovirus infection. Study as a whole: Public TCR beta signatures provided an indication of both CMV infection and a matching HLA type.

TCRdb reanalysed the reads using MiXCR and keeps one entry per CDR3 protein. The profile shows roughly 920,000 distinct CDR3 sequences, about 33% of them singletons. This clonotype appeared a few times. Its antigen is currently unknown. Study outcomes and limitations: CMV-specific TCR beta clonotypes restricted by HLA-C were the ones dominating the ex vivo response. Of the TCR beta families, the public ones yielded a cumulative frequency that identified carriers of CMV plus the relevant HLA.

The sequences come from cultured CD8+ T cells from PBMCs, collected from culture after CMV antigen stimulation. This TCR was recovered from a human donor in good health (CMV status not recorded). Some clones in this sample may be carry-over from other donors' samples.

As DNA, the CDR3 is TGTGCCAGCAGTGATCGACTAGCGGGATACAATGAGCAGTTCTTC. It codes for CASSDRLAGYNEQFF. The V gene is TRBV25-1, the J gene TRBJ2-1; 11 bases fit TRBD2. The CDR3 extends over 15 amino acids. V lost 3 bases to trimming and J lost 4 bases; unmatched junction nucleotides: 2. Germline CDR1 and CDR2: MGHDK and SYGVNS.